Shown below are 14 T cell receptor beta chains from a single sample sequenced in a study of blood T cell repertoires in COVID-19. TCRdb keeps only in-frame clones here, not all; method: immunoSEQ multiplex PCR. Among 200,000 to 250,000 clones listed, about 80% were seen once. Input material: PBMCs or T cells enriched from blood (not recorded which). These receptors were collected from a middle-aged woman with acute COVID-19.

This clone has just one count. The chain carries TRBV24-1 and TRBJ2-6, with 10 positions matching TRBD1. V lost 6 bases to trimming and J lost 0 bases; unmatched junction nucleotides: 7. The CDR3 is made up of 18 amino acids. Germline V gene sequence: CDR1 KGHDR, CDR2 SFDVKD. The CDR3 is CATSSGTGVSSGANVLTF. CDR3 in DNA: TGTGCCACCAGTTCCGGGACAGGGGTTTCCTCTGGGGCCAACGTCCTGACTTTC.

V is TRBV6-5 and J is TRBJ2-1; D gene unclear. CDR1 and CDR2 (germline): MNHEY, SVGAGI. CDR3 length equals 14 residues. V lost 5 bases and J lost 5, with 13 bases in between. Written as DNA, the CDR3 is TGTGCCAGCAGTCGGCCAGGTTGGAACAATGAGCAGTTCTTC. Its protein product is CASSRPGWNNEQFF.

The V and J genes are TRBV13 and TRBJ2-7; 7 nucleotides align to TRBD1. V gave up 3 bases and J gave up 3 bases; unmatched junction bases: 5. CDR1 is PRHDT and CDR2 is FYEKMQ in the germline V gene (reference sequence). The CDR3 is 14 amino acids. The CDR3 DNA is TGTGCCAGCAGCTTCAGTGACAGGGTCTACGAGCAGTACTTC. Its translation: CASSFSDRVYEQYF.

The chain couples TRBV10-1 to TRBJ1-3; D gene ambiguous. The CDR3 consists of 16 residues. CDR1 WNHNN and CDR2 SYGVQD come from the germline V gene (reference sequence). Trimming removed 2 bases at V and 0 bases at J, with 11 bases between. Written as DNA, the CDR3 is TGCGCCAGCAGTGAGGATCCGGGGAGCTCTGGAAACACCATATATTTT. Translated, it gives CASSEDPGSSGNTIYF.

In DNA form, the CDR3 reads TGTGCCAGCAGTTACCCGGAAACGGGAACTGAAGCTTTCTTT. As protein: CASSYPETGTEAFF. The chain uses TRBV6-5 and TRBJ1-1; D gene ambiguous. The CDR3 contains 14 residues. Germline values: CDR1 MNHEY, CDR2 SVGAGI. V lost 2 bases, J lost 5 bases, and 12 bases lay in between.

The V gene is TRBV30, the J gene TRBJ1-2; TRBD1 might be the D (6 bases). Germline-derived CDR1 and CDR2 are GTSNPN and SVGIG (reference sequence). This CDR3 is built from 14 residues. V dropped 0 bases and J dropped 3 bases, with 11 bases sitting between them. DNA for the CDR3: TGTGCCTGGAGTGTCCCAGGGGATTACTATGGCTACACCTTC. Translation: CAWSVPGDYYGYTF.

This clone appeared a single time. V gene TRBV7-2 combines with J gene TRBJ1-1; 10 positions agree with TRBD1. The germline V gene has CDR1 SGHTA and CDR2 FQGNSA. This CDR3 is 15 amino acids long. V dropped 5 bases and J dropped 3; count of bases not matched to a gene: 6. CDR3 DNA: TGTGCCAGCAGCCCCGGGACAGGGGTATACACTGAAGCTTTCTTT. Translated, it gives CASSPGTGVYTEAFF.

This rearrangement joins TRBV4-3 to TRBJ1-2; the D gene is possibly TRBD1 (5 bases). Germline V gene lookup returns CDR1 LGHNA and CDR2 YSLEER. This CDR3 contains 13 residues. The V end lost 3 bases, the J end lost 4 bases, and 9 bases lay between the germline ends. The CDR3 protein is CASSQQGGYGYTF. Written as DNA, the CDR3 is TGCGCCAGCAGCCAGCAGGGTGGCTATGGCTACACCTTC.

V and J are TRBV24-1 and TRBJ2-2; 8 bases agree with TRBD1. J lost 7 bases, V lost 7 bases, and 7 bases had no gene match. This CDR3 spans 14 amino acids. Germline CDR1 is KGHDR and CDR2 is SFDVKD. CDR3 coding DNA: TGTGCCACCAGAGAAGCCAGGGGGCACGGGGAGCTGTTTTTT. It yields the protein CATREARGHGELFF.

V gene TRBV6-5 combines with J gene TRBJ1-1; tentatively, D is TRBD1 (5 bases). The germline CDR1 and CDR2 sequences are MNHEY and SVGAGI. V gave up 2 bases and J gave up 4 bases, with 11 bases separating them. The CDR3 loop spans 14 amino acids. The CDR3 bases are TGTGCCAGCAGTTACGCAGGGAGGGGCACTGAAGCTTTCTTT. The encoded protein is CASSYAGRGTEAFF.

This clone occurred once. V is TRBV4-2 and J is TRBJ1-4; D call uncertain. V was cut by 0 bases and J by 0 bases, with 11 bases left in between. CDR1 and CDR2 (germline): LGHNA, YNFKEQ. This CDR3 is 17 amino acids long. DNA for the CDR3: TGTGCCAGCAGCCAAGACCCGAGCGGTTCAACTAATGAAAAACTGTTTTTT. This encodes CASSQDPSGSTNEKLFF.

The chain carries TRBV6-5 and TRBJ2-7; 7 nucleotides align to TRBD1. This CDR3 is 13 amino acids long. The germline gives CDR1 MNHEY, CDR2 SVGAGI. The V gene end was trimmed by 5 bases and the J gene end by 2 bases; junction bases not matched to a gene: 3. CDR3 sequence: CASSRDSPYEQYF. The DNA for the CDR3 is TGTGCCAGCAGTAGGGACAGCCCCTACGAGCAGTACTTC.

V and J are TRBV5-1 and TRBJ2-6; D unclear. Germline CDR1 SGHRS, CDR2 YFSETQ. This CDR3 is built from 15 residues. Trimming removed 0 bases at V and 3 bases at J, with 7 bases between. The CDR3 DNA reads as TGCGCCAGCAGCTTGGGTACTTTTGGGGCCAACGTCCTGACTTTC. Residues: CASSLGTFGANVLTF.

This clone was picked up a small number of times. This chain joins TRBV7-3 and TRBJ2-6; possibly TRBD2 for D (6 bases). The germline CDR1 and CDR2 sequences are SGHTA and FQGTGA. The CDR3 is 17 residues long. V lost 5 bases to trimming and J lost 1 base, with 15 bases between them. As DNA, the CDR3 is TGTGCCAGCAGCGCGCCGGGACTGCCTTCTGGGGCCAACGTCCTGACTTTC. Its translation: CASSAPGLPSGANVLTF.